This TCR beta chain was identified in a study of cytomegalovirus exposure and HLA in healthy donors. On the study more broadly: Out of several hundred genotyped donors, approximately 84% belonged to the Caucasian-associated ancestry cluster. Study outcomes and limitations: HLA alleles were associated with around 17,000 TCR beta sequences in a later analysis at 0.05 false discovery rate. One cluster of highly shared sequence variants probably arose as a sequencing artifact. The productive fraction for most TCR beta V segments was about 87% or about 30% in an earlier analysis.

The CDR3 is 16 amino acids. J was trimmed by 10 bases and V by 5 bases; bases with no gene match: 15. Germline V gene lookup returns CDR1 LNHNV and CDR2 YYDKDF (reference sequence). Details on this clone: Its antigen remains unidentified.

The PCR employed 60 Vbeta primers together with 13 Jbeta primers. Using immunoSEQ multiplex PCR, the repertoire was profiled, and TCRdb retains in-frame clones only, with some absent. The sample lists about 130,000 clones, around 77% occurring once. This clonotype originated in a man aged 45-60 years in good health and CMV-seronegative. The V gene is TRBV15, the J gene TRBJ2-1; the match to TRBD2 covers 9 bases. Sequenced material: PBMCs. In DNA, the CDR3 is TGTGCCACCAGCGTCCTGGGGGGTAGCGGGAGAGCCGAGCAGTTCTTC. This sequence encodes CATSVLGGSGRAEQFF.